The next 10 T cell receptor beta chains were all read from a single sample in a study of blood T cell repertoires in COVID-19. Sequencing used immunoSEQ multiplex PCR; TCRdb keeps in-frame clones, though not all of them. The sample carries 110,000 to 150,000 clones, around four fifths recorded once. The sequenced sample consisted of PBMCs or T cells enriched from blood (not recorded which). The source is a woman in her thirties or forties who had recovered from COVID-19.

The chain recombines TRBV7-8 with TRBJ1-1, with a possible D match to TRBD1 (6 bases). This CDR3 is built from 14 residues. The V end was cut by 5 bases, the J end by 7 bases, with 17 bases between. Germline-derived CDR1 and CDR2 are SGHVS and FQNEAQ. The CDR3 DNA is TGTGCCAGCAGCCCTGACAGGCTACTTCGTGAAGCTTTCTTT. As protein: CASSPDRLLREAFF.

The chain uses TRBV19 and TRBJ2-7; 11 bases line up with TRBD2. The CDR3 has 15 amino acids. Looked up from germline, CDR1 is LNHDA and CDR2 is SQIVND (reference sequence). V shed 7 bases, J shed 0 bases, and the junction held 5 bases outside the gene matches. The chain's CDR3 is CASTPSGRSSYEQYF. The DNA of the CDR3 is TGTGCCAGTACCCCTAGCGGGAGGTCCTCCTACGAGCAGTACTTC.

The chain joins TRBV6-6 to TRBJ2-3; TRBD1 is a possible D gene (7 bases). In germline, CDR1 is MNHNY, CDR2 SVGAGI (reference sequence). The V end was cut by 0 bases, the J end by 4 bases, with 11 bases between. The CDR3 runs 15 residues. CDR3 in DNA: TGTGCCAGCAGTTACTCTCCAGGGGGGTCAGATACGCAGTATTTT. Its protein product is CASSYSPGGSDTQYF.

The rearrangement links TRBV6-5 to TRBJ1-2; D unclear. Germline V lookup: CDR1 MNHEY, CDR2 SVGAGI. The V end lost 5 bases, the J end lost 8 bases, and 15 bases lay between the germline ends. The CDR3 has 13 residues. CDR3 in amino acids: CASSPPGERGYTF. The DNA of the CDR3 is TGTGCCAGCAGTCCCCCAGGCGAAAGGGGCTACACCTTC.

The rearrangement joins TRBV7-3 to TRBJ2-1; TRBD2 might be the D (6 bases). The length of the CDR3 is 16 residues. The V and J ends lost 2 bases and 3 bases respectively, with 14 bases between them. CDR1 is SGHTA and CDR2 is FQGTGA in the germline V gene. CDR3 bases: TGTGCCAGCAGCTTATCTGTAGCGGTCGACTACAATGAGCAGTTCTTC. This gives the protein CASSLSVAVDYNEQFF.

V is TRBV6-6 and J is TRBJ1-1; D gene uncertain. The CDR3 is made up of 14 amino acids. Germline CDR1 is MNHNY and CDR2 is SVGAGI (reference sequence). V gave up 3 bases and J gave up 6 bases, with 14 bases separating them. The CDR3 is CASSYPYPEAEAFF. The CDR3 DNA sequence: TGTGCCAGCAGTTATCCCTATCCCGAAGCTGAAGCTTTCTTT.

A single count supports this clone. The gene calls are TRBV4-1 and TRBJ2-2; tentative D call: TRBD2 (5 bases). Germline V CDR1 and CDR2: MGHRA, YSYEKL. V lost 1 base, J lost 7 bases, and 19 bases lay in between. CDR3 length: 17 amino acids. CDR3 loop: CASSQALAAFEGGELFF. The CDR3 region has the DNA TGCGCCAGCAGCCAAGCCCTGGCCGCGTTCGAGGGCGGGGAGCTGTTTTTT.

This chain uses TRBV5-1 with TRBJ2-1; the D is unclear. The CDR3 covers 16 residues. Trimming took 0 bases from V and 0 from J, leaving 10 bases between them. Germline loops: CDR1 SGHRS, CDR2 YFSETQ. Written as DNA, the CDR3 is TGCGCCAGCAGCTTGGAGCGCTCTTCCTCCTACAATGAGCAGTTCTTC. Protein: CASSLERSSSYNEQFF.

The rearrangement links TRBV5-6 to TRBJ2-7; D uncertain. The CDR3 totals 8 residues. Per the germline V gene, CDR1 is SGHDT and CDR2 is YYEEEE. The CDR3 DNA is TGTTCTATTGCCGAGCAGTACTTC. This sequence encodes CSIAEQYF.

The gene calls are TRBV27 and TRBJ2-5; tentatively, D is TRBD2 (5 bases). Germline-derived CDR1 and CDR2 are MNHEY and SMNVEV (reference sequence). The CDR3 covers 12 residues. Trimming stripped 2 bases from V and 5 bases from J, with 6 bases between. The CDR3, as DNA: TGTGCCAGCAGTTTAGGGGAGGAGACCCAGTACTTC. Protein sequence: CASSLGEETQYF.